The TCR beta chain described here comes from a study of shared clonotypes between healthy human individuals. Overall study: Each donor had three CD4 naive, three CD4 memory, two CD8 naive and one CD8 memory plate. General study results and limits: Sorted-subset samples were not fully sequenced, rarefaction indicated. A reduction in generation probabilities was seen for non-shared clonotypes relative to those shared by all four donors.

With 3 bases clipped from V and 1 base from J, the junction kept 5 bases outside the gene matches. CDR1 LNHDA and CDR2 SQIVND come from the germline V gene (reference sequence). The CDR3 runs 15 residues. The table came from immunoSEQ multiplex PCR; TCRdb's copy has only in-frame clones and leaves some out. The sample contains about 2.3 million clones, approximately 93% of which appear only once. Points on this clone: Its antigen remains unknown. Other nucleotide sequences in the sample specify the same CDR3.

Material: naive CD4+ T cells from PBMCs. Subset specified: CD45RA+ positively selected. The source of this sequence is a man between 18 and 35 years old in good health. Some clones in this sample may be carry-over from other donors' samples. V and J are TRBV19 and TRBJ2-7; 8 nucleotides match TRBD1. The CDR3 is CASSIGTGLSYEQYF. DNA of the CDR3: TGTGCCAGTAGTATCGGGACAGGTTTGTCCTACGAGCAGTACTTC.